The clone carrying this T cell receptor (beta chain) has just one count. These data originate in a study of blood T cell repertoires in COVID-19. The table came from immunoSEQ multiplex PCR; TCRdb's copy has only in-frame clones and leaves some out. The sample includes about 280,000 clones, more than 80% of them seen just once. This TCR was sampled from a woman aged 25 to 45 with active or convalescent COVID-19. Sequencing input: peripheral blood.

This CDR3 reads CAWSIDSTYEQYF. The CDR3, as DNA: TGTGCCTGGAGTATAGACAGTACCTACGAGCAGTACTTC. The chain uses TRBV30 and TRBJ2-7, with D possibly being TRBD1 (5 bases). From germline, CDR1 is GTSNPN and CDR2 SVGIG (reference sequence). V lost 2 bases, J lost 2 bases, and 10 bases lay in between. This CDR3 region has 13 residues.